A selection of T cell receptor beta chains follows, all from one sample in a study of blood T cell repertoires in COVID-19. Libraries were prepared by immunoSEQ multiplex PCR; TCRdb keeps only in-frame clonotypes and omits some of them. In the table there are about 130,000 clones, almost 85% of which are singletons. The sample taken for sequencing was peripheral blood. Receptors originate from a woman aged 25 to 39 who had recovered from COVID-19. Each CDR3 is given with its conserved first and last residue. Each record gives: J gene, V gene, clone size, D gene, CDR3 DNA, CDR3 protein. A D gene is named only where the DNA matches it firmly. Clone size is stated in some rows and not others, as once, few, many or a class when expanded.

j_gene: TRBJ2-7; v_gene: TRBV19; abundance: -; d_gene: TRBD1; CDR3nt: TGTGCCAGTAGTGAACACAGGGGGCCCCTATCCTACGAGCAGTACTTC; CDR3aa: CASSEHRGPLSYEQYF
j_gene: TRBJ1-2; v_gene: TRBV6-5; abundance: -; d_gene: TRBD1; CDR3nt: TGTGCCAGCAGTTACCTCGGCGACAGGGATGGATATGGCTACACCTTC; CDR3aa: CASSYLGDRDGYGYTF
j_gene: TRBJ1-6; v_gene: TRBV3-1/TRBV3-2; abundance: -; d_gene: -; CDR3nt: TGTGCCAGCAGCCAGGGGCAGAATAATTCACCCCTCCACTTT; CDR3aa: CASSQGQNNSPLHF
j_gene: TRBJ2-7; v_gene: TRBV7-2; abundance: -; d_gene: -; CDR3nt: TGTGCCAGCAGCCGAGACTTGCTCTACGAGCAGTACTTC; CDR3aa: CASSRDLLYEQYF
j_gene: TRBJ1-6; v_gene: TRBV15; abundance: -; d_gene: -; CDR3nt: TGTGCCACCAGCAGGGAAGGGGCCAATTCACCCCTCCACTTT; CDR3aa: CATSREGANSPLHF
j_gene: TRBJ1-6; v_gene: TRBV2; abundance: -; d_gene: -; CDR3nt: TGTGCCAGCAGGGCCGATAATTCACCCCTCCACTTT; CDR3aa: CASRADNSPLHF
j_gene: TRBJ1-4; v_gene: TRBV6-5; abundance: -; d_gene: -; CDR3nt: TGTGCCAGCAGGATTCAGGGTGACTTAGGAAAACTGTTTTTT; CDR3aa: CASRIQGDLGKLFF
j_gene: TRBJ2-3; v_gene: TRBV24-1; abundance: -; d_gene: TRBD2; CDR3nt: TGTGCCACCAGTGATCCGACTAGCGGGGGAGGGGATACGCAGTATTTT; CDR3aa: CATSDPTSGGGDTQYF
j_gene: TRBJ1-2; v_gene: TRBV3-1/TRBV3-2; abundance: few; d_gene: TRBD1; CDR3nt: TGTGCCAGCAGCCAAGAGGAGACAGGGGCCTATGGCTACACCTTC; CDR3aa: CASSQEETGAYGYTF
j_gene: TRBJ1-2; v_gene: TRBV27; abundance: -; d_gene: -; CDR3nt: TGTGCCAGCAGTTCCCGGGACATCCAAGCCTACACCTTC; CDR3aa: CASSSRDIQAYTF
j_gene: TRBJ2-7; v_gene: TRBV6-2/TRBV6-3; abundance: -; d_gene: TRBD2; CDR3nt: TGTGCCAGCAGTTCCGGGACTAGCGCCTACGAGCAGTACTTC; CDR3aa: CASSSGTSAYEQYF
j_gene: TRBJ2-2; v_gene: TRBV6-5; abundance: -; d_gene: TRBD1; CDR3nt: TGTGCCAGCGGGACAGGGGGCATCGGGGAGCTGTTTTTT; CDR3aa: CASGTGGIGELFF
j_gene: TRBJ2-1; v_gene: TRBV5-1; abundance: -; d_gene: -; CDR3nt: TGCGCCAGCAGCTTGGATGGGGGCGCAATGAATGAGCAGTTCTTC; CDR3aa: CASSLDGGAMNEQFF
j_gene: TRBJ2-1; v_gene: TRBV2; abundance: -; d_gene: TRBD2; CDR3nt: TGTGCCAGACTAGCGGGGGAACACTACAATGAGCAGTTCTTC; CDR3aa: CARLAGEHYNEQFF
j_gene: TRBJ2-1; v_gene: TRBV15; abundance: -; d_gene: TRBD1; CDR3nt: TGTGCCACCAGCAGAGTTGGGACAGGGAACGGTGGGATCGCATCTAAACAGTTCTTC; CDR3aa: CATSRVGTGNGGIASKQFF
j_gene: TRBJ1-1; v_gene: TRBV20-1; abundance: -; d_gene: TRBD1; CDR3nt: TGCAGTGCTAGTTTTTTGGGGACAGGGGGATTGAACACTGAAGCTTTCTTT; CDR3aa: CSASFLGTGGLNTEAFF
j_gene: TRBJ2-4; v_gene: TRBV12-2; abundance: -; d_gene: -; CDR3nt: TGTGCAAGTCGCCGACAGGTCTCCCCCTACTATCCCAAAAACATTCAGTACTTC; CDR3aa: CASRRQVSPYYPKNIQYF
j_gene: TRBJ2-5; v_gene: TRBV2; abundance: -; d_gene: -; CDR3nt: TGTGCCAGCAGCCAGATGGAGACCCAGTACTTC; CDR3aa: CASSQMETQYF
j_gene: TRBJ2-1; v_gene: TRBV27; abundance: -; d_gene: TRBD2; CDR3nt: TGTGCCAGCAGTTTAGTAAGCGGGGGGATTTACAATGAGCAGTTCTTC; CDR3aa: CASSLVSGGIYNEQFF
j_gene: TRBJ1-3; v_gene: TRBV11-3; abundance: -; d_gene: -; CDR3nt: TGTGCCAGCAGCCTGGAGGGCTCTGGAAACACCATATATTTT; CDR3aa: CASSLEGSGNTIYF
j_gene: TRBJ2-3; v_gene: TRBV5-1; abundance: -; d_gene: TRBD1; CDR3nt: TGCGCCAGCAGCTTAGGACAGGGTCAAGATACGCAGTATTTT; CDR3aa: CASSLGQGQDTQYF
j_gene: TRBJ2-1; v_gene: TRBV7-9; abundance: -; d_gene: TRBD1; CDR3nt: TGTGCCAGCAGCTCCCCGGACAGGGGCAATGAGCAGTTCTTC; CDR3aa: CASSSPDRGNEQFF